These 19 T cell receptor beta chains were sequenced from one sample in a study of T cell responses to AZD1222 COVID-19 vaccine. Repertoires were generated with immunoSEQ multiplex PCR, while TCRdb's copy carries only in-frame clones and drops some. The sample has some 120,000 clones, 85% to 95% seen once. The starting material was peripheral blood, obtained on day 0 of AZD1222 vaccination. The receptors were sampled from an adult in good health.

The V and J genes are TRBV4-1 and TRBJ1-1; a weak D match, TRBD1 (6 bases). CDR1 is MGHRA, CDR2 YSYEKL, per germline. V shed 0 bases and J shed 5 bases, with 13 bases lying between them. The CDR3 sequence is 15 residues long. This CDR3 reads CASSQDHRVGTEAFF. The CDR3 nucleotides read TGCGCCAGCAGCCAAGACCACAGGGTCGGAACTGAAGCTTTCTTT.

The V call is TRBV2, the J call TRBJ2-4; D gene uncertain. V lost 10 bases and J lost 0, with 10 bases in between. CDR3 length equals 13 residues. CDR1 and CDR2 (germline): SNHLY, FYNNEI. The CDR3 is CAIQFIAKNIQYF. Written as DNA, the CDR3 is TGTGCCATACAATTTATAGCCAAAAACATTCAGTACTTC.

In its sample, this clone was seen once. This chain links TRBV28 with TRBJ2-3; D gene unclear. Germline V lookup: CDR1 MDHEN, CDR2 SYDVKM. V was shortened by 1 base and J by 5 bases, with 7 bases between the two germline ends. The CDR3 sequence is 13 residues long. The CDR3 nucleotides are TGTGCCAGCAGTTTATCCGGGCGAGATACGCAGTATTTT. It encodes CASSLSGRDTQYF.

This clone was seen just once. This CDR3 is CSVARAEAFF. The CDR3 nucleotides read TGCAGTGTCGCCAGGGCTGAAGCTTTCTTT. The chain uses TRBV20-1 and TRBJ1-1; D perhaps matches TRBD1 (5 bases). V lost 7 bases to trimming and J lost 6 bases, with 9 bases between them. Germline V lookup: CDR1 DFQATT, CDR2 SNEGSKA (reference sequence). CDR3 size: 10 residues.

J is TRBJ2-3 and V is TRBV6-1; 13 positions agree with TRBD2. Unmatched junction bases numbered 12, after V lost 2 bases and J lost 4 bases. The CDR3 is 19 residues long. In germline, CDR1 is MNHNS, CDR2 SASEGT. DNA for the CDR3: TGTGCCAGCAGTGAAAGGACTAGCGGGAGACTAATGCCCTCAGATACGCAGTATTTT. This gives the protein CASSERTSGRLMPSDTQYF.

A few counts support this clone. This chain joins TRBV4-1 and TRBJ2-7; 7 nucleotides match TRBD1. Per the germline V gene, CDR1 is MGHRA and CDR2 is YSYEKL. With 4 bases clipped from V and 6 bases from J, the junction kept 6 bases outside the gene matches. The CDR3 spans 13 residues. The DNA for the CDR3 is TGCGCCAGCAGCCCGTTAGGGACAGCCGAGCAGTACTTC. This codes for CASSPLGTAEQYF.

The V call is TRBV7-8, the J call TRBJ2-6, with D unresolved. Germline V gene data show CDR1 as SGHVS and CDR2 as FQNEAQ. The V end lost 8 bases, the J end lost 2 bases, and 10 bases lay between the germline ends. The CDR3 has 14 residues. CDR3 loop: CASGQMAGANVLTF. Here the CDR3 DNA reads TGTGCCAGCGGCCAGATGGCTGGGGCCAACGTCCTGACTTTC.

This chain links TRBV6-2 or TRBV6-3 with TRBJ1-1; D might be TRBD1 (6 bases). This CDR3 has 14 amino acids. Germline CDR1 MNHEY, CDR2 SVGEGT. The V end lost 5 bases, the J end lost 5 bases, and 15 bases lay between the germline ends. The CDR3, as DNA: TGTGCCAGCAGTCGCTACAGGGATGGTACTGAAGCTTTCTTT. Protein product: CASSRYRDGTEAFF.

The chain recombines TRBV12-3 or TRBV12-4 with TRBJ2-6; no clear D gene. V was cut by 0 bases and J by 4 bases, with 1 base left in between. The CDR3 length is 13 residues. CDR3 sequence (DNA): TGTGCCAGCAGTTTAGCCGGGGCCAACGTCCTGACTTTC. This codes for CASSLAGANVLTF.

This clone occurred a few times. This chain connects TRBV18 to TRBJ2-2; 8 nucleotides agree with TRBD2. Germline values: CDR1 KGHSH, CDR2 LQKENI. The CDR3 consists of 18 residues. J gave up 4 bases and V 0 bases, and 10 bases lay outside the gene matches. The CDR3 is CASSPPTGGPVSTGELFF. The CDR3 region has the DNA TGTGCCAGCTCACCACCGACGGGAGGGCCCGTGAGCACCGGGGAGCTGTTTTTT.

V usage is TRBV5-1 and J usage is TRBJ2-6; D is perhaps TRBD1 or TRBD2 (6 bases each). Germline CDR1 reads SGHRS; CDR2 reads YFSETQ. Trimming left V 0 bases short and J 1 base short, with 11 bases between. CDR3 size: 17 residues. The CDR3 here is CASSLDGGRSGANVLTF. The CDR3 region has the DNA TGCGCCAGCAGCTTGGATGGGGGGCGTTCTGGGGCCAACGTCCTGACTTTC. The full variable domain, its missing parts supplied by reference TRBV5-1 and TRBJ2-6, is KAGVTQTPRYLIKTRGQQVTLSCSPISGHRSVSWYQQTPGQGLQFLFEYFSETQRNKGNFPGRFSGRQFSNSRSEMNVSTLELGDSALYLCASSLDGGRSGANVLTFGAGSRLTVL.

The chain uses TRBV30 and TRBJ1-2, with no clear D. Germline CDR1 is GTSNPN and CDR2 is SVGIG (reference sequence). Trimming shortened V by 1 base and J by 5 bases, and 11 bases separated the two germline ends. The length of the CDR3 is 13 residues. CDR3: CAWSASSEYGYTF. In DNA form, the CDR3 reads TGTGCCTGGAGTGCCTCTTCAGAATATGGCTACACCTTC.

The chain employs TRBV28 and TRBJ1-1, with D maybe TRBD1 (6 bases). Germline V gene sequence: CDR1 MDHEN, CDR2 SYDVKM. The CDR3 is 14 residues long. The germline V and J ends were trimmed by 5 bases and 11 bases, with 21 bases remaining between them. The CDR3 region has the DNA TGTGCCAGCAGTCCTAACCCTCAGGGGTTTGGGGCTTTCTTT. It translates to CASSPNPQGFGAFF. The whole variable domain, filled in from reference TRBV28 and TRBJ1-1, reads DVKVTQSSRYLVKRTGEKVFLECVQDMDHENMFWYRQDPGLGLRLIYFSYDVKMKEKGDIPEGYSVSREKKERFSLILESASTNQTSMYLCASSPNPQGFGAFFGQGTRLTVV.

This sequence joins TRBV6-4 and TRBJ2-1; TRBD2 matches at 7 bases. The CDR3 has 13 residues. V shed 4 bases and J 13 bases; nucleotides not matched to a gene: 10. Germline loops: CDR1 MRHNA, CDR2 SNTAGT. CDR3 sequence (DNA): TGTGCCAGCAGTGCCGAACACCGGGACTATCAGTTCTTC. Amino acids: CASSAEHRDYQFF.

The CDR3 DNA is TGTGCCAGCAGTTTATATACTTTGGGACCCTACGAGCAGTACTTC. This sequence encodes CASSLYTLGPYEQYF. The gene calls are TRBV27 and TRBJ2-7; D is perhaps TRBD1 or TRBD2 (5 bases each). This CDR3 spans 15 amino acids. The V end was cut by 1 base, the J end by 2 bases, with 12 bases between. The V gene's germline CDR1 is MNHEY and CDR2 SMNVEV (reference sequence).

The rearrangement links TRBV6-4 to TRBJ1-1; maybe TRBD1 (6 bases). Trimming removed 4 bases at V and 5 bases at J, with 20 bases between. Germline CDR1 MRHNA, CDR2 SNTAGT. This CDR3 has 16 amino acids. The CDR3 DNA reads as TGTGCCAGCAGTGCCGGGGGCGCAGAAGGGGGGACTGAAGCTTTCTTT. It yields the protein CASSAGGAEGGTEAFF.

The chain joins TRBV19 to TRBJ2-2, with D perhaps matching TRBD1 (5 bases). Germline V lookup: CDR1 LNHDA, CDR2 SQIVND (reference sequence). Trimming removed 7 bases at V and 6 bases at J, with 18 bases between. The CDR3 is 15 residues long. CDR3 in amino acids: CASNPWQGGPGELFF. The CDR3, as DNA: TGTGCCAGTAACCCTTGGCAGGGCGGCCCCGGGGAGCTGTTTTTT.

This rearrangement joins TRBV5-1 to TRBJ1-4; 9 bases map to TRBD1. This CDR3 comprises 14 residues. Germline V gene sequence: CDR1 SGHRS, CDR2 YFSETQ. The junction had 0 bases not matched to a gene; V was cut back by 0 bases and J by 6 bases. CDR3 DNA sequence: TGCGCCAGCAGCTTGGGGGACAGGGATGAAAAACTGTTTTTT. Translating gives CASSLGDRDEKLFF.

The chain combines TRBV19 with TRBJ1-1; D is undetermined. From germline, CDR1 is LNHDA and CDR2 SQIVND (reference sequence). The V end was cut by 9 bases, the J end by 0 bases, with 14 bases between. The CDR3 has 14 residues. CDR3 coding DNA: TGTGCCAGCCAAAAAAGTTCCATGAACACTGAAGCTTTCTTT. It encodes CASQKSSMNTEAFF.